These 4 T cell receptor beta chains originate from one sample sequenced in a study of blood T cell repertoires in COVID-19. The assay was immunoSEQ multiplex PCR, and TCRdb's table has in-frame clones only and misses some. The sample holds 150,000 to 200,000 clones; roughly four fifths are singletons and the top ten take 9.5% to 15%. The sequencing sample was made of PBMCs or T cells enriched from blood (not recorded which). These receptors originate from a middle-aged man who had recovered from COVID-19.

The rearrangement joins TRBV3-1 (or the pseudogene TRBV3-2) to TRBJ2-5; TRBD1 aligns across 9 bases. CDR1 and CDR2 from the germline V gene are LGHDT and YNNKEL (reference sequence). The CDR3 is 16 residues long. Losses at the gene ends were 3 bases for V and 4 bases for J; bases not matched to a gene: 9. This chain's CDR3 is CASSQPRDRDRETQYF. As DNA, the CDR3 is TGTGCCAGCAGCCAGCCGCGGGACAGGGATCGAGAGACCCAGTACTTC.

This chain connects TRBV4-1 to TRBJ2-2; 11 bases align to TRBD1. Germline trimming cut 3 bases from V and 6 bases from J; bases unmatched to any gene: 6. Germline-derived CDR1 and CDR2 are MGHRA and YSYEKL. There are 16 residues in the CDR3. The CDR3 here is CASSQTPGQGAGELFF. CDR3 DNA sequence: TGCGCCAGCAGCCAGACCCCGGGACAGGGGGCCGGGGAGCTGTTTTTT.

In DNA form, the CDR3 reads TGTGCCAGCAGTCTTAGCGGGGGGGGTGGTACGCAGTATTTT. Its translation: CASSLSGGGGTQYF. The chain joins TRBV6-5 to TRBJ2-3; 11 nucleotides agree with TRBD2. Germline-derived CDR1 and CDR2 are MNHEY and SVGAGI. The CDR3 is 14 amino acids. Losses at the gene ends were 5 bases for V and 8 bases for J; bases not matched to a gene: 6.

This CDR3 reads CASSLDGGSVNTEAFF. The CDR3 DNA follows: TGCGCCAGCAGCTTGGATGGTGGGAGTGTGAACACTGAAGCTTTCTTT. The chain employs TRBV5-1 and TRBJ1-1; D ambiguous. The ends were cut back, 0 bases at V and 0 bases at J, with 12 bases in the middle. CDR1 is SGHRS and CDR2 is YFSETQ in the germline V gene. The CDR3 is made up of 16 amino acids.